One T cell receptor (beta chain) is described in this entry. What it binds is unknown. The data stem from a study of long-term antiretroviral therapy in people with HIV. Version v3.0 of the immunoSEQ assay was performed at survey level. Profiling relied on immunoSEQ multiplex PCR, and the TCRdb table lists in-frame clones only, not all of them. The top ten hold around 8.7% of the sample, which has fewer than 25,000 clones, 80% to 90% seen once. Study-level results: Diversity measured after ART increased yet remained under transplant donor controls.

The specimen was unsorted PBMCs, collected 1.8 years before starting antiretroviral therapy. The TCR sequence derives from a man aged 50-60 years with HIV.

CDR3: CASSHGVTEAFF. CDR3 nucleotide sequence: TGTGCCAGCAGCCACGGGGTAACTGAAGCTTTCTTT. This chain uses TRBV6-5 with TRBJ1-1, with no clear D. Trimming stripped 6 bases from V and 5 bases from J, with 10 bases between. The CDR3 spans 12 residues. The V gene's germline CDR1 is MNHEY and CDR2 SVGAGI.